The clone carrying this T cell receptor beta chain has a count of ten or more. This sample is drawn from a study of regulatory T cells in long-lasting Graves disease. The time point denotes: newly diagnosed GD, antithyroid drugs for less than 3 months. Extracted RNA from PBMCs served as the source of the TCR library. In building TCR beta libraries, iRepertoire HTBI primers were used together with Arm-PCR of CDR3 regions. TCRdb re-analysed the multiplex PCR reads in MiXCR, keeping a single row per CDR3 protein. The sample has about 430,000 distinct CDR3 sequences, 15% seen once; the top ten hold approximately 8%. J lost 5 bases, V lost 2 bases, and 3 bases had no gene match. Germline V gene lookup returns CDR1 GTSNPN and CDR2 SVGIG (reference sequence). There are 14 residues in the CDR3. This same sample was also taken into another study, of T cells in Graves' hyperthyroidism and ophthalmopathy.

This clonotype was sampled from a woman aged 40 to 55 with Graves disease. The chain joins TRBV30 to TRBJ1-4; TRBD1 agrees at 9 bases. Sample: peripheral blood mononuclear cells (PBMCs), taken at new diagnosis, from a patient treated with antithyroid drugs. Here the CDR3 reads CAWSIGTGNEKLFF. CDR3 DNA: TGTGCCTGGAGTATCGGGACAGGGAATGAAAAACTGTTTTTT. Based on the CDR3 plus reference TRBV30 and TRBJ1-4, the full variable domain is SQTIHQWPATLVQPVGSPLSLECTVEGTSNPNLYWYRQAAGRGLQLLFYSVGIGQISSEVPQNLSASRPQDRQFILSSKKLLLSDSGFYLCAWSIGTGNEKLFFGSGTQLSVL.